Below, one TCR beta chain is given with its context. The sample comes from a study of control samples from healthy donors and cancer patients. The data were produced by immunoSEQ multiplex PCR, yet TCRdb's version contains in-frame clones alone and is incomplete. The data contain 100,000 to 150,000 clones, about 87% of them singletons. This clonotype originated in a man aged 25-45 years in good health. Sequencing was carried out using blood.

The CDR3 nucleotides read TGTGCCAGCAGCTTGGCCGGGACTAGCACGAACACCGGGGAGCTGTTTTTT. Protein product: CASSLAGTSTNTGELFF. V gene TRBV5-8 combines with J gene TRBJ2-2; 9 bases map to TRBD2. Germline-derived CDR1 and CDR2 are SGHTS and YDEGEE. CDR3 length: 17 amino acids. The V segment lost 0 bases and the J segment 0 bases; nucleotides outside the gene matches: 3.